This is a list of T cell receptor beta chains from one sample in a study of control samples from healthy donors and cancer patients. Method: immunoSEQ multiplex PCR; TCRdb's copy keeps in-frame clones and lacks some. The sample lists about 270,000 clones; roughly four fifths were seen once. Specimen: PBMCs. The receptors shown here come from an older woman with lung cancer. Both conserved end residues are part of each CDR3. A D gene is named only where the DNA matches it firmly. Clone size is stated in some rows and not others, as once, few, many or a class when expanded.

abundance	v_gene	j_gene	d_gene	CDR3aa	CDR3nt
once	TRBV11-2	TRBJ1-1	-	CASSLTAGNTEAFF	TGTGCCAGCAGCTTGACGGCGGGGAACACTGAAGCTTTCTTT
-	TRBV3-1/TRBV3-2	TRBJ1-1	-	CASSQDRLRPVGAFF	TGTGCCAGCAGCCAAGATCGCTTACGGCCCGTGGGGGCTTTCTTT
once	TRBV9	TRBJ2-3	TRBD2	CASSVGSPTSAQDTQYF	TGTGCCAGCAGCGTAGGGTCTCCGACTAGCGCCCAAGATACGCAGTATTTT
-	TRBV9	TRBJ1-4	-	CASSPSWTINEKLFF	TGTGCCAGCAGCCCTTCTTGGACTATTAATGAAAAACTGTTTTTT
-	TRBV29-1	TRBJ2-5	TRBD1	CSGGDRGLGETQYF	TGCAGCGGGGGGGACAGGGGATTAGGAGAGACCCAGTACTTC
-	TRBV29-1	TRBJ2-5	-	CSVDGSRGTQYF	TGCAGCGTTGATGGCTCCCGGGGGACCCAGTACTTC
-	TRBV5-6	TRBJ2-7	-	CASSQRGNVYEQYF	TGTGCCAGCAGCCAAAGAGGTAACGTCTACGAGCAGTACTTC
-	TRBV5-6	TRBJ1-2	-	CASSLNTAGYTF	TGTGCCAGCAGCTTGAATACAGCAGGCTACACCTTC
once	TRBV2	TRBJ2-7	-	CASSEGRQPLYEQYF	TGTGCCAGCAGTGAAGGGAGACAGCCCCTCTACGAGCAGTACTTC
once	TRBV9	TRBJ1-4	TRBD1	CASSPTGTTNEKLFF	TGTGCCAGCAGCCCGACAGGGACAACTAATGAAAAACTGTTTTTT
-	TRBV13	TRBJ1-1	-	CASSLGQNTEAFF	TGTGCCAGCAGCTTAGGACAGAACACTGAAGCTTTCTTT
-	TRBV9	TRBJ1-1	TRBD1	CASSVDSRGHTEAFF	TGTGCCAGCAGCGTAGATAGCAGGGGGCACACTGAAGCTTTCTTT
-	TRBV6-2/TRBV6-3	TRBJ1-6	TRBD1	CASSIGTDSPLHF	TGTGCCAGCAGCATCGGGACAGATTCACCCCTCCACTTT
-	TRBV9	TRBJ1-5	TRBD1	CASSGGQGANQPQHF	TGTGCCAGCAGCGGGGGACAGGGGGCCAATCAGCCCCAGCATTTT
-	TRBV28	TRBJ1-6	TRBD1	CASRNQGERNSPLHF	TGTGCCAGCAGGAATCAGGGGGAGAGGAATTCACCCCTCCACTTT
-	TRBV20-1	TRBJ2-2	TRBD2	CSASNPASGGANTGELFF	TGCAGTGCTAGTAACCCGGCTAGCGGGGGGGCGAACACCGGGGAGCTGTTTTTT
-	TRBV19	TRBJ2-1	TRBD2	CASSTTKRGSHEQFF	TGTGCCAGTAGTACCACCAAGCGGGGGTCACATGAGCAGTTCTTC
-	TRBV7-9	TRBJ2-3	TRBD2	CASMPRIGTSGRITDTQYF	TGTGCCAGCATGCCAAGAATCGGGACTAGCGGGAGAATAACAGATACGCAGTATTTT
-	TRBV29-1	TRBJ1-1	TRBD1	CSADRGGAEAFF	TGCAGCGCCGACAGGGGAGGGGCTGAAGCTTTCTTT
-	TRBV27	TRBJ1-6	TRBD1	CASRPGTADNSPLHF	TGTGCCAGCAGGCCCGGGACAGCAGATAATTCACCCCTCCACTTT
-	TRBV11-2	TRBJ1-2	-	CASSLGGGPYGYTF	TGTGCCAGCAGCTTAGGGGGAGGTCCCTATGGCTACACCTTC
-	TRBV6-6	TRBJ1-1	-	CASSYSTGLGEAFF	TGTGCCAGCAGTTACTCGACAGGTTTGGGGGAAGCTTTCTTT
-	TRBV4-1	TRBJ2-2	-	CASSQPGVTGELFF	TGCGCCAGCAGCCAACCAGGGGTCACCGGGGAGCTGTTTTTT
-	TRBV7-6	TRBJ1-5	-	CASSRDGDQPQHF	TGTGCCAGCAGCCGCGACGGGGATCAGCCCCAGCATTTT
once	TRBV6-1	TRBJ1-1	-	CASSEALGGEAFF	TGTGCCAGCAGTGAAGCGCTTGGAGGGGAAGCTTTCTTT
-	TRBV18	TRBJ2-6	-	CASSPGLRGANVLTF	TGTGCCAGCTCACCCGGTCTGAGGGGGGCCAACGTCCTGACTTTC